This TCR beta chain was retrieved from a study of T-cell reconstitution after alpha-beta-depleted transplantation in children. The study's findings and limits: Reportedly, roughly two months post-transplant, alpha-beta T cells arose from several hundred expanded graft clones. One year after transplant, T-cell counts and diversity came mostly from newly produced T cells. Where some patients showed high TCRbeta diversity at day 60, it came from recipient T cells and thymic progenitors that had survived.

The CDR3 runs 17 residues. From germline, CDR1 is MGHDK and CDR2 SYGVNS. It was with unique molecular identifiers that the TCRbeta library was prepared. Each CDR3 protein gets one entry after TCRdb re-called the PCR reads with MiXCR. The sample gives approximately 400,000 distinct CDR3 sequences, about 17% of which show up once; under 30% is in the top ten. Turning to this clonotype: Its antigen is undetermined. One junction end disagrees with the germline gene, perhaps due to a read error.

This TCR came from a boy less than two years old who had a stem cell transplant for Wiskott-Aldrich syndrome, so the T cells may come from the graft donor. The rearrangement uses TRBV25-1 and TRBJ2-7; 7 nucleotides agree with TRBD1. The sequences come from PBMCs, mostly from graft donor cells, collected 360 days after TCRalphabeta/CD19-depleted stem cell transplant. The chain's CDR3 is CASGEPDRKGSSYEKYF. As DNA, the CDR3 is TGTGCCAGCGGAGAGCCGGACAGGAAAGGGAGTTCCTACGAGAAGTACTTC.